The sequence of this T cell receptor (beta chain) was determined in a study of CD4 T cells in relation to SARS-CoV-2 and coronaviruses. CD4+ T cells from unexposed donors were obtained before the COVID-19 pandemic (2011-2018). Germline V lookup: CDR1 SGHTA, CDR2 FQGTGA. The CDR3 consists of 17 residues. V lost 2 bases to trimming and J lost 2 bases, with 15 bases between them. Profiled with immunoSEQ multiplex PCR; TCRdb holds only in-frame clones, not every one. The sample carries tens of thousands of clones, 70% to 90% recorded once. The rearrangement links TRBV7-3 to TRBJ2-2, with D perhaps matching TRBD1 (5 bases). This clonotype was sampled from a human donor in good health. Sequencing was done on a sample of memory CD4+ T cells from PBMCs. The DNA of the CDR3 is TGTGCCAGCAGCTTATCCGTGACAGACCGAAACACCGGGGAGCTGTTTTTT. Translating it yields CASSLSVTDRNTGELFF.